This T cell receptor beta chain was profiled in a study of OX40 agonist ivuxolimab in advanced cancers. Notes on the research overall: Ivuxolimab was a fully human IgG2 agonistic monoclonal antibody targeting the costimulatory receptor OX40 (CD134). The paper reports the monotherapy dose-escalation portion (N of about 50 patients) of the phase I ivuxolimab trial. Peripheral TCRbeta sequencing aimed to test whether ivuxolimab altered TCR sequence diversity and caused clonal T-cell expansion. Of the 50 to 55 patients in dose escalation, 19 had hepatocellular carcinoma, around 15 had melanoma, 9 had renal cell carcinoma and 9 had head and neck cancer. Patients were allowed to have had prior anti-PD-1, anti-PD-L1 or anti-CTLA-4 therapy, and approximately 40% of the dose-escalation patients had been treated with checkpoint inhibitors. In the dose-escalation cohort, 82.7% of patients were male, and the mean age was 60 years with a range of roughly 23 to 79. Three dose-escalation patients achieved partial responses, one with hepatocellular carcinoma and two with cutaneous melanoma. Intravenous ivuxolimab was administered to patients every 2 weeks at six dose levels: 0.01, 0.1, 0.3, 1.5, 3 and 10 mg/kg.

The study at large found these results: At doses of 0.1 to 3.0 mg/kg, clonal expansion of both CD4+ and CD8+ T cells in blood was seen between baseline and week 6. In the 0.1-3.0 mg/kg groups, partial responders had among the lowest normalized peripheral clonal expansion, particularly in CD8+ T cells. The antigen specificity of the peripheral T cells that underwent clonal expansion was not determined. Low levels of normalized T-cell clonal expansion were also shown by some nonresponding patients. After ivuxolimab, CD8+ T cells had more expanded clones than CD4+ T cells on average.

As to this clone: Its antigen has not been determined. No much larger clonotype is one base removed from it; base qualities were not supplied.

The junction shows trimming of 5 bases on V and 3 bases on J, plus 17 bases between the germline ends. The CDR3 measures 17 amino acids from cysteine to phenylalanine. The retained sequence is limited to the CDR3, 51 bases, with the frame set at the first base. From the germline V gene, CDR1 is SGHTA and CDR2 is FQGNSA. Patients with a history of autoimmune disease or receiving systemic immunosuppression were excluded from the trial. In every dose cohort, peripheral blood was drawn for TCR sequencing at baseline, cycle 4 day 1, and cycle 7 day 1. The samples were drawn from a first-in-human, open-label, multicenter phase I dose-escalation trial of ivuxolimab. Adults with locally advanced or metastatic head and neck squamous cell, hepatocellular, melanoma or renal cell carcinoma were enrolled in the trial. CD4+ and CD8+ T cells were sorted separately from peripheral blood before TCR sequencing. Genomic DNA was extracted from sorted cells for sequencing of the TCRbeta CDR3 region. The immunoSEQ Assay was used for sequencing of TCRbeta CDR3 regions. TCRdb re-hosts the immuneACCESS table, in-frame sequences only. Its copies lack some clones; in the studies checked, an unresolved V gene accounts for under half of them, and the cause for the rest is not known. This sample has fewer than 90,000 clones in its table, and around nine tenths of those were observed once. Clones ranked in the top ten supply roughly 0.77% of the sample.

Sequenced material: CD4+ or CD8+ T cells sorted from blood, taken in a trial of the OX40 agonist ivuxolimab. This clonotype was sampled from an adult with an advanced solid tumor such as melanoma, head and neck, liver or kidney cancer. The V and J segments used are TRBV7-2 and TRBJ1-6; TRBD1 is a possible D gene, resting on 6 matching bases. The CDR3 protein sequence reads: CASSTRGTSVYNSPLHF. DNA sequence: TGTGCCAGCAGCACCCGTGGGACATCGGTCTATAATTCACCCCTCCACTTT.